The following is a T cell receptor (beta chain) sequence with its context. What it recognizes is unknown. The germline V and J ends were trimmed by 6 bases and 10 bases, with 15 bases remaining between them. This CDR3 is 12 amino acids long. The data were taken from a study of T-cell reconstitution after alpha-beta-depleted transplantation in children. Findings and limits, study-wide: Several hundred rapidly expanded clones from non-depleted graft cells reportedly supplied alpha-beta T cells about two months post-transplant. Certain patients had high TCRbeta diversity at day 60, and it came from recipient T cells and thymic progenitors that survived. Newly produced T cells mostly provided counts and TCRbeta diversity after one year, as hyperexpanded clones declined.

This sample's TCRbeta library carried unique molecular identifier barcodes. From the PCR reads, TCRdb called clonotypes with MiXCR, one entry per CDR3 protein. The table includes fewer than 750,000 distinct CDR3 sequences, 20% to 30% detected once. The chain links TRBV12-3 or TRBV12-4 to TRBJ1-1; no reliable D call. This TCR came from a boy under three years old with Wiskott-Aldrich syndrome, due to receive a stem cell transplant. The starting material was PBMCs, obtained before TCRalphabeta/CD19-depleted stem cell transplant. CDR3 sequence reads: CASSDRERGAFF. CDR3 coding DNA: TGTGCCAGCAGCGACCGCGAACGGGGAGCTTTCTTT.